This T cell receptor (beta chain) was profiled in a study of blood T cell repertoires in COVID-19. The wider study: PBMCs, B-cell-depleted T cells, or T cells provided the cDNA or gDNA that made up the material.

Participant-given clinical history determined each cohort assignment. Recovered status applied to Cohort 3 donors who had two consecutive negative PCRs. It also applied to those with clearance or with symptom resolution. Sequencing was performed with immunoSEQ multiplex PCR; in TCRdb, only in-frame clones are kept and a portion is missing. The table has 100,000 to 150,000 clones, around nine tenths seen once; the top ten hold 2.3%. The junction had 11 bases not matched to a gene; V was cut back by 7 bases and J by 11 bases. This CDR3 is built from 14 residues. Germline V gene sequence: CDR1 LNHDA, CDR2 SQIVND (reference sequence).

The TCR originated in a woman between 50 and 59 years old who had recovered from COVID-19. The sample taken for sequencing was PBMCs or T cells enriched from blood (not recorded which). V usage is TRBV19 and J usage is TRBJ1-6; 7 bases align to TRBD1. The CDR3 reads CASTHDRARAPLHF. The DNA of the CDR3 is TGTGCCAGTACACACGACAGGGCAAGGGCACCCCTCCACTTT. Supplemented by reference TRBV19 and TRBJ1-6, the full variable domain reads DGGITQSPKYLFRKEGQNVTLSCEQNLNHDAMYWYRQDPGQGLRLIYYSQIVNDFQKGDIAEGYSVSREKKESFPLTVTSAQKNPTAFYLCASTHDRARAPLHFGNGTRLTVT.